The 16 T cell receptor beta chains in this list originate from one sample, sequenced in a study of beta chain features in type 1 diabetes. As every portion of the isolated RNA was reverse transcribed, the sequencing read expressed TCRB transcripts. Using immunoSEQ multiplex PCR, the repertoire was profiled, and TCRdb retains in-frame clones only, with some absent. The sample has more than 300,000 clones, around 12% seen once. Material: naive CD4+ T cells from blood. All receptors come from a man between 18 and 29 years old in good health.

This clone appeared a few times. The rearrangement joins TRBV30 to TRBJ1-5; TRBD1 aligns across 7 bases. Unmatched junction bases numbered 8, after V lost 5 bases and J lost 4 bases. Germline V gives CDR1 GTSNPN, CDR2 SVGIG (reference sequence). This CDR3 comprises 14 residues. Written as DNA, the CDR3 is TGTGCCTGGGGTGGGACAGATATTAATCAGCCCCAGCATTTT. Protein: CAWGGTDINQPQHF.

This clone was found many times. The chain combines TRBV7-9 with TRBJ2-5; no reliable D call. This CDR3 spans 12 amino acids. V dropped 5 bases and J dropped 1 base, with 5 bases sitting between them. Germline CDR1 is SEHNR and CDR2 is FQNEAQ (reference sequence). The DNA of the CDR3 is TGTGCCAGCAGCCCGTCCCAAGAGACCCAGTACTTC. This gives the protein CASSPSQETQYF. Based on the CDR3 plus reference TRBV7-9 and TRBJ2-5, the full variable domain is DTGVSQNPRHKITKRGQNVTFRCDPISEHNRLYWYRQTLGQGPEFLTYFQNEAQLEKSRLLSDRFSAERPKGSFSTLEIQRTEQGDSAMYLCASSPSQETQYFGPGTRLLVL.

A few counts support this clone. The J gene is TRBJ2-7, the V gene TRBV5-1; 7 bases match TRBD1. The junction had 4 bases not matched to a gene; V was cut back by 4 bases and J by 3 bases. CDR1 and CDR2 (germline): SGHRS, YFSETQ. There are 13 residues in the CDR3. CDR3 protein: CASSGTANYEQYF. The CDR3 DNA reads as TGCGCCAGCAGCGGGACAGCCAACTACGAGCAGTACTTC.

This clone was recorded a few times. The rearrangement uses TRBV5-1 and TRBJ1-3; tentatively, D is TRBD1 (5 bases). The CDR3 has 14 residues. The germline V and J ends were trimmed by 5 bases and 2 bases, with 11 bases remaining between them. Germline V gene data show CDR1 as SGHRS and CDR2 as YFSETQ. The CDR3 protein is CASREGIAGNTIYF. The CDR3 DNA is TGCGCCAGCAGGGAGGGGATAGCTGGAAACACCATATATTTT.

This clone was picked up a small number of times. The chain uses TRBV29-1 and TRBJ2-3, with 11 bases identical to TRBD2. J lost 4 bases, V lost 1 base, and 1 base had no gene match. The length of the CDR3 is 14 residues. Per germline, CDR1 SQVTM and CDR2 ANQGSEA. CDR3 residues: CSVEGLAGPDTQYF. CDR3 DNA: TGCAGCGTTGAAGGACTAGCGGGACCAGATACGCAGTATTTT.

This clone was found a few times. The CDR3 DNA reads as TGTGCCAGCAGGGGACAGGGGGCGATCCCAGATACGCAGTATTTT. Residues: CASRGQGAIPDTQYF. This sequence joins TRBV6-1 and TRBJ2-3, with 12 bases matching TRBD1. The V segment lost 6 bases and the J segment 4 bases; nucleotides outside the gene matches: 5. Per the germline V gene, CDR1 is MNHNS and CDR2 is SASEGT. The CDR3 totals 15 residues.

The V gene is TRBV19, the J gene TRBJ1-5; D call uncertain. The CDR3 has 10 amino acids. The V end lost 9 bases, the J end lost 6 bases, and 6 bases lay between the germline ends. Germline V lookup: CDR1 LNHDA, CDR2 SQIVND (reference sequence). The CDR3 region has the DNA TGTGCCAGCGGGATTCAGCCCCAGCATTTT. Translated, it gives CASGIQPQHF.

A few counts support this clone. The chain has TRBV2 and TRBJ1-3, with TRBD1 as a possible D gene (5 bases). The V gene's germline CDR1 is SNHLY and CDR2 FYNNEI. V was cut by 8 bases and J by 5 bases, with 16 bases left in between. The CDR3 is made up of 14 amino acids. The CDR3: CASGPGVSRNTIYF. The CDR3 DNA reads TGTGCCAGCGGCCCGGGGGTGTCTCGAAACACCATATATTTT. Complete variable domain (other parts from reference TRBV2 and TRBJ1-3): EPEVTQTPSHQVTQMGQEVILRCVPISNHLYFYWYRQILGQKVEFLVSFYNNEISEKSEIFDDQFSVERPDGSNFTLKIRSTKLEDSAMYFCASGPGVSRNTIYFGEGSWLTVV.

This clone has only a few counts. This chain uses TRBV4-2 with TRBJ1-2; a possible D gene is TRBD1 (6 bases). This CDR3 spans 13 amino acids. The germline V gene has CDR1 LGHNA and CDR2 YNFKEQ. Trimming pared 3 bases from V and 3 bases from J, leaving 8 bases between. CDR3 nucleotide sequence: TGTGCCAGCAGCCATAGGACAGACTATGGCTACACCTTC. Amino acids: CASSHRTDYGYTF.

V and J are TRBV7-2 and TRBJ1-2, with 8 positions matching TRBD1. The germline V gene has CDR1 SGHTA and CDR2 FQGNSA. V shed 4 bases and J 3 bases; nucleotides not matched to a gene: 7. The CDR3 spans 15 residues. The CDR3 DNA follows: TGTGCCAGCAGCTCGATCCAGACAGGGGACTATGGCTACACCTTC. It translates to CASSSIQTGDYGYTF.

V usage is TRBV7-2 and J usage is TRBJ2-7, with D possibly TRBD1 on 6 matching bases. This CDR3 spans 13 amino acids. V shed 5 bases and J shed 3 bases, with 11 bases lying between them. Germline assignment: CDR1 SGHTA and CDR2 FQGNSA. The CDR3: CASSPRTDYEQYF. In nucleotides, the CDR3 is TGTGCCAGCAGCCCCCGGACAGACTACGAGCAGTACTTC. The whole variable domain, filled in from reference TRBV7-2 and TRBJ2-7, reads GAGVSQSPSNKVTEKGKDVELRCDPISGHTALYWYRQSLGQGLEFLIYFQGNSAPDKSGLPSDRFSAERTGGSVSTLTIQRTQQEDSAVYLCASSPRTDYEQYFGPGTRLTVT.

The chain is built from TRBV19 and TRBJ1-6; 7 nucleotides line up with TRBD1. The V gene's germline CDR1 is LNHDA and CDR2 SQIVND (reference sequence). The CDR3 sequence is 14 residues long. The V segment lost 1 base and the J segment 7 bases; nucleotides outside the gene matches: 1. The DNA for the CDR3 is TGTGCCAGTAGTATAGGGGACAGCAATTCACCCCTCCACTTT. Amino acids: CASSIGDSNSPLHF.

This clone was counted between two and nine times. The rearrangement uses TRBV9 and TRBJ1-1, with a weak D call TRBD1 (6 bases). Germline-derived CDR1 and CDR2 are SGDLS and YYNGEE. This CDR3 is built from 14 residues. The V gene lost 1 base and the J gene lost 4 bases, with 11 bases spanning the gap. The CDR3 DNA follows: TGTGCCAGCAGCGTACAGGGAGGGGGCACTGAAGCTTTCTTT. Residues: CASSVQGGGTEAFF.

The chain uses TRBV19 and TRBJ2-7; D gene uncertain. The V gene's germline CDR1 is LNHDA and CDR2 SQIVND (reference sequence). V lost 0 bases and J lost 1, with 7 bases in between. This CDR3 has 14 residues. CDR3 sequence: CASSIDRWSYEQYF. CDR3 bases: TGTGCCAGTAGTATAGATCGGTGGTCCTACGAGCAGTACTTC.

This clone was seen more than once but under ten times. The chain is built from TRBV5-6 and TRBJ1-6, with a possible D match to TRBD1 (5 bases). This CDR3 is 16 amino acids long. Per germline, CDR1 SGHDT and CDR2 YYEEEE. Trimming stripped 4 bases from V and 6 bases from J, with 17 bases between. CDR3 DNA: TGTGCCAGCAGCCCGCGGGGGGGACTCCTTAATTCACCCCTCCACTTT. Protein: CASSPRGGLLNSPLHF.

The chain uses TRBV2 and TRBJ2-5, with D possibly TRBD2 on 5 matching bases. The ends were cut back, 5 bases at V and 4 bases at J, with 20 bases in the middle. Germline values: CDR1 SNHLY, CDR2 FYNNEI. The CDR3 is 16 amino acids. The CDR3: CASSLGGFTAGETQYF. The DNA of the CDR3 is TGTGCCAGCAGTCTTGGTGGGTTTACGGCGGGAGAGACCCAGTACTTC.